One T cell receptor beta chain is described in this entry. Its target is not known. The treatment: roughly 11-day PBMC culture with coronavirus spike peptide pools or control peptides (ViraFEST assay). The CDR3 has 15 residues. Germline V CDR1 and CDR2: MNHNS, SASEGT. V gave up 8 bases and J gave up 6 bases, with 21 bases separating them. These data originate in a study of vaccination and CD4 T cells after COVID-19. Sequencing of the DNA from cultured CD4+ T cells was carried out with the Oncomine TCR Beta short-read assay. A single record per CDR3 protein comes from TCRdb applying MiXCR to the PCR reads. The data show roughly 20,000 distinct CDR3 sequences, just over 60% seen once.

This TCR came from a human donor who had recovered from COVID-19. The chain uses TRBV6-1 and TRBJ2-3, with a tentative D call TRBD1 (5 bases). The source material was CD4+ T cells from blood, cultured in vitro. In DNA, the CDR3 is TGTGCCAGCGCCCCCTTTCGCAGGGCCGGCGATACGCAGTATTTT. Residues: CASAPFRRAGDTQYF.